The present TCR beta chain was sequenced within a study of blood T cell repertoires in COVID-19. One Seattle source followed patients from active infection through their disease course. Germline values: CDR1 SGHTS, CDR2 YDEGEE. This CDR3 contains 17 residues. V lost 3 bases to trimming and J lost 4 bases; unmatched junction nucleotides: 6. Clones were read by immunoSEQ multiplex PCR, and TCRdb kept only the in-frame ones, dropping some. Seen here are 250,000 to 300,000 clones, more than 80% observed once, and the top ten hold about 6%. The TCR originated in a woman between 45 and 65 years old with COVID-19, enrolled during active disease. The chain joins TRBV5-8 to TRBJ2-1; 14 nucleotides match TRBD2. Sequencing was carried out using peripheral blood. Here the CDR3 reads CASSWTSGRYRYNEQFF. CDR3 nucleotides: TGTGCCAGCAGCTGGACTAGCGGGAGGTACCGATACAATGAGCAGTTCTTC.